This is a list of T cell receptor beta chains from one sample in a study. TCRdb called the RT-PCR reads again in MiXCR, with one record for every CDR3 protein. In the table there are approximately 720,000 distinct CDR3 sequences, 14% of which are singletons. Material: memory CD4+ T cells from blood. The receptors were sampled from a female donor in good health, serving as a healthy control. Each CDR3 is given without its conserved first and last residue. D genes are given only for firm matches.

D gene	V gene	J gene	CDR3 protein
.	TRBV7-8	TRBJ1-5	ASSRGSNQPQH
.	TRBV7-2	TRBJ1-2	ASSLDIIGTYGYT
TRBD2	TRBV7-8	TRBJ2-1	ASKVWLEETSGRAPDYNEQF
TRBD2	TRBV3-1	TRBJ2-7	ASSQGAGGVQY
TRBD2	TRBV20-1	TRBJ2-7	SARTSERAEQY
.	TRBV12-3/TRBV12-4	TRBJ1-5	ASSPGQQPQH
.	TRBV20-1	TRBJ1-1	SARGHLMGEAF
.	TRBV4-3	TRBJ2-6	ASSQDRAASGANVLT
TRBD1	TRBV5-6	TRBJ1-5	ASSPDRGSSNQPQH
.	TRBV20-1	TRBJ2-3	SAEWGTDTQY
TRBD1	TRBV6-2/TRBV6-3	TRBJ2-5	ASSYPTRPGTGGQETQY
.	TRBV20-1	TRBJ1-1	SAPSRATEGTEAF
.	TRBV6-5	TRBJ2-1	ASSSPSNYNEQF
TRBD2	TRBV7-8	TRBJ2-1	ASSPGTSGGENEQF
.	TRBV7-2	TRBJ1-1	ASSLVVLRPEAF
.	TRBV18	TRBJ1-4	ASSPQTNEKLF
TRBD1	TRBV18	TRBJ1-1	ASSPGRQGGTEAF
TRBD1	TRBV18	TRBJ1-5	ASSPAPGGGQPQH
.	TRBV28	TRBJ2-7	ASRPGQTYEQY
.	TRBV28	TRBJ2-2	ASSLQGLGSTGELF
.	TRBV10-2	TRBJ2-5	ASSVGEMETQY
.	TRBV4-3	TRBJ2-3	ASSQDLSVFATDTQY
.	TRBV29-1	TRBJ2-2	SVRTPGSATGELF
TRBD1	TRBV2	TRBJ2-7	ATSLDRGDYEQY
TRBD1	TRBV7-9	TRBJ1-6	ASNLGTDYNSPLH
TRBD1	TRBV5-6	TRBJ1-5	ASSFTSGQGARPQH
.	TRBV9	TRBJ1-1	ASGDRTNTEAF
.	TRBV7-2	TRBJ1-2	ASSLVSGGLYGYT
.	TRBV7-7	TRBJ2-1	ASSLDRTRGSNEQF
TRBD2	TRBV6-5	TRBJ2-2	ASSYSPSGNTGELF
.	TRBV6-2/TRBV6-3	TRBJ2-3	ASSLGTIQAQY
.	TRBV7-7	TRBJ2-3	ASSLGGTSTDTQY
.	TRBV6-2/TRBV6-3	TRBJ2-7	ASSIRSYEQY
TRBD1	TRBV7-3	TRBJ1-2	ASSSGQLSNYGYT
.	TRBV20-1	TRBJ2-7	SARDGRRREQY
.	TRBV7-2	TRBJ2-3	ASSIGGAHTQY
.	TRBV24-1	TRBJ2-1	ATSAGVAGHNEQF
.	TRBV7-2	TRBJ2-4	ASSFSRIAKNIQY
.	TRBV7-9	TRBJ1-1	ASSPGSSQAEAF
TRBD1	TRBV20-1	TRBJ1-5	SATDRDQPQH
.	TRBV3-1	TRBJ2-1	ASSQVHEQF
TRBD1	TRBV10-3	TRBJ2-5	AIRDDRGQETQY
.	TRBV9	TRBJ1-6	ASSVSLLSYNSPLH
TRBD2	TRBV24-1	TRBJ2-1	ATSSLSGRANRYNEQF
TRBD1	TRBV3-1	TRBJ2-7	ASTDRALSYEQY
TRBD1	TRBV27	TRBJ1-1	ASSFNRGKTEAF
.	TRBV4-3	TRBJ1-4	ASSQDKATNEKLF
TRBD1	TRBV11-2	TRBJ1-1	ASTLARGTADNTEAF
.	TRBV20-1	TRBJ1-1	SAKTGRNTEAF
.	TRBV7-2	TRBJ2-7	ASSSGTLFYEQY